The present T cell receptor (beta chain) was sequenced within a study of cytomegalovirus exposure and HLA in healthy donors. Study summary: The early release's HLA-typed donors yielded tens of millions of unique TCRs.

V was pared by 3 bases and J by 2 bases, with 14 bases between. The CDR3 is made up of 15 amino acids. Per germline, CDR1 KGHSH and CDR2 LQKENI. Each donor was nominally healthy when sampled (though unrecorded immune exposures were likely). Use of 60 Vbeta and 13 Jbeta primers characterized the PCR. Measured with immunoSEQ multiplex PCR; TCRdb has only the in-frame clones, and not every one. The sample has 90,000 to 100,000 clones, approximately 80% seen once. This TCR was recovered from a female donor in good health and CMV-seronegative. Sequences were obtained from PBMCs. V usage is TRBV18 and J usage is TRBJ2-7; possibly TRBD1 for D (6 bases). CDR3 in DNA: TGTGCCAGCTCACCCAGGACAGAAGGGACCTACGAGCAGTACTTC. Translated: CASSPRTEGTYEQYF. Full variable domain (outside the CDR3, taken from reference TRBV18 and TRBJ2-7): NAGVMQNPRHLVRRRGQEARLRCSPMKGHSHVYWYRQLPEEGLKFMVYLQKENIIDESGMPKERFSAEFPKEGPSILRIQQVVRGDSAAYFCASSPRTEGTYEQYFGPGTRLTVT.